Presented here are 3 T cell receptor beta chains from one specimen sequenced in a study of beta chain features in type 1 diabetes. TCRB transcripts that were expressed got sequenced, as all of the isolated RNA had been reverse transcribed. Measured with immunoSEQ multiplex PCR; TCRdb has only the in-frame clones, and not every one. The sample shows more than 60,000 clones, around three fifths of them seen only once. The specimen was Tregs from blood. The receptors originated from a woman between 18 and 29 years old in good health.

This sequence joins TRBV10-3 and TRBJ2-7; 8 nucleotides match TRBD2. There are 14 residues in the CDR3. Germline CDR1 and CDR2: ENHRY and SYGVKD. J gave up 5 bases and V 6 bases, and 9 bases lay outside the gene matches. The CDR3 is CAIRPGLVNNEQYF. CDR3 bases: TGTGCCATCAGACCGGGACTAGTTAACAACGAGCAGTACTTC.

A few counts support this clone. The J gene is TRBJ2-7, the V gene TRBV18; a weak D match, TRBD2 (6 bases). CDR1 is KGHSH and CDR2 is LQKENI in the germline V gene. This CDR3 spans 14 amino acids. V shed 2 bases and J shed 2 bases, with 10 bases lying between them. CDR3 protein: CASSPGSGTYEQYF. In DNA form, the CDR3 reads TGTGCCAGCTCACCAGGTAGCGGAACCTACGAGCAGTACTTC.

This clone was counted a few times. J is TRBJ1-2 and V is TRBV7-2; D is perhaps TRBD1 (5 bases). Per the germline V gene, CDR1 is SGHTA and CDR2 is FQGNSA. The CDR3 contains 16 residues. The V and J ends lost 5 bases and 5 bases respectively, with 21 bases between them. The CDR3 coding sequence is TGTGCCAGCAGCCCACCCCGGCAGGGTGTTGGGTATGGCTACACCTTC. Translation gives CASSPPRQGVGYGYTF.